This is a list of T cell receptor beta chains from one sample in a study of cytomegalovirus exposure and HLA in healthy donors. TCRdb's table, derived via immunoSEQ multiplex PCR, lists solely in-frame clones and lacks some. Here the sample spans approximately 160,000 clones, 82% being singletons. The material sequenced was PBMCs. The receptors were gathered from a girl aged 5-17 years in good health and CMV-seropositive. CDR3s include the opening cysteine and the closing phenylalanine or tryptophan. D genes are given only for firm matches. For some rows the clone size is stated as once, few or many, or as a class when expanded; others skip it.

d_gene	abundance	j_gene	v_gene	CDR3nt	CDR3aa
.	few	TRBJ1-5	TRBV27	TGTGCCAGCAGTTTAGCCCCAGGGCTCGGGCAGCCCCAGCATTTT	CASSLAPGLGQPQHF
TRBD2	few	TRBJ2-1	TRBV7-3	TGTGCCAGCAGCTCAGAGGGGAGGGTGGATGAGCAGTTCTTC	CASSSEGRVDEQFF
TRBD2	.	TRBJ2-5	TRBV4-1	TGCGCCAGCAGCCAAGCCCATGCGGGAGCGGGAGAGCCCCAGTACTTC	CASSQAHAGAGEPQYF
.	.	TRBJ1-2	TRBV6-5	TGTGCCAGCAGTTACCTGGGGGCGAACTATGGCTACACCTTC	CASSYLGANYGYTF
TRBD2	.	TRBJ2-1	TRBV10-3	TGTGCCATCAGTGAGCGTGGGCGGGGGGGCGATGAGCAGTTCTTC	CAISERGRGGDEQFF
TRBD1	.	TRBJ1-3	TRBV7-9	TGTGCCAGCAGCTCGACAGGGTCCCCTGGAAACACCATATATTTT	CASSSTGSPGNTIYF
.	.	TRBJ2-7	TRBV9	TGTGCCAGCAGCGTAGGCGCGGAAATTCCCTACGAGCAGTACTTC	CASSVGAEIPYEQYF
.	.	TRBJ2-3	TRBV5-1	TGCGCCAGCAGCTTCTCCGGGTGGGGCACAGATACGCAGTATTTT	CASSFSGWGTDTQYF
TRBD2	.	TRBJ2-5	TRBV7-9	TGTGCCAGCACCGGGGAGCTAGCGGGGGTAGAGACCCAGTACTTC	CASTGELAGVETQYF
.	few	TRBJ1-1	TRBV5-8	TGTGCCAGCAGCTTTATGGCCAGGCGGGACACTGAAGCTTTCTTT	CASSFMARRDTEAFF
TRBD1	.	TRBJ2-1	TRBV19	TGTGCCAGTAGTATAGAACAGGGGTTTTACAATGAGCAGTTCTTC	CASSIEQGFYNEQFF
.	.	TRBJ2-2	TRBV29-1	TGCAGCGTGCCCGGGACTCAGGTCGGGGAGCTGTTTTTT	CSVPGTQVGELFF
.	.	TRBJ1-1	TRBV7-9	TGTGCCAGCAGCTTCTCCGGGTCCCAAGCTTTCTTT	CASSFSGSQAFF
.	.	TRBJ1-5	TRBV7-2	TGTGCCAGCAGCTTGGACAGCTACAATCAGCCCCAGCATTTT	CASSLDSYNQPQHF
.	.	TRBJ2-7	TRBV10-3	TGTGCCATCAGTGAAACATTCTCCTACGAGCAGTACTTC	CAISETFSYEQYF
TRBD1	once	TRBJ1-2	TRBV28	TGTGCCAGCAGTTTTCTTAGGGGGCGCAGCTATGGCTACACCTTC	CASSFLRGRSYGYTF
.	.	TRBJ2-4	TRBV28	TGTGCCAGCAGTTTAGCGGTCAAAAACATTCAGTACTTC	CASSLAVKNIQYF
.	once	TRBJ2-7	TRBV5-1	TGCGCCAGCAGCTTGACAGGTGTATACGAGCAGTACTTC	CASSLTGVYEQYF
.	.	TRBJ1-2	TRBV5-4	TGTGCCAGCAGCCCACCGGGTAGCTATGGCTACACCTTC	CASSPPGSYGYTF
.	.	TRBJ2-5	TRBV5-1	TGCGCCAGCAGCTTTGCAGACCCTAGGACCCAGTACTTC	CASSFADPRTQYF
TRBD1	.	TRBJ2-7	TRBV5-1	TGCGCCAGCAGCGGGGCCGGGACAGGGGAGGTGCAGTACTTC	CASSGAGTGEVQYF
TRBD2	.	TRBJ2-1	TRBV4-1	TGCGCCAGTCGGACTAGCGGGGAGAATGAGCAGTTCTTC	CASRTSGENEQFF
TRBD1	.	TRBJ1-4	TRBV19	TGTGCCACCAAGGGGGCCCTGGGCGAAAAACTGTTTTTT	CATKGALGEKLFF
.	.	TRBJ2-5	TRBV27	TGTGCCAGCAGTTTATCGATCGGGGAGACCCAGTACTTC	CASSLSIGETQYF
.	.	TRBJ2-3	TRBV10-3	TGTGCCATCAGTGAAGTGGGCGTCCAGGCAGATACGCAGTATTTT	CAISEVGVQADTQYF
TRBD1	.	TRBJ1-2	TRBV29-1	TGCAGCGTTGGACAGGGTTTTGACTATGGCTACACCTTC	CSVGQGFDYGYTF
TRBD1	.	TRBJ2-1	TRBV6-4	TGTGCCAGCAGTGACTCGGGACAGGCGAAGCAGTTCTTC	CASSDSGQAKQFF
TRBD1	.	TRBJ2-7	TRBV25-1	TGTGCCAGCAGTGAATTAGGGACAGGGGGGTCCGAGCAGTACTTC	CASSELGTGGSEQYF
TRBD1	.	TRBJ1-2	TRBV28	TGTGCCAGCAGACTTTCAGGGGGACATGGCTACACCTTC	CASRLSGGHGYTF
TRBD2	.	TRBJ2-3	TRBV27	TGTGCCAGCAGGGCCCCACTAGCGGGGACAGATACGCAGTATTTT	CASRAPLAGTDTQYF
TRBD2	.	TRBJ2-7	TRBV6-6	TGTGCCAGCAGCCTCGGGACTAGCGGGCCCTACGAGCAGTACTTC	CASSLGTSGPYEQYF
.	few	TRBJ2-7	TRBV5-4	TGTGCCAGCAGCTCCCTATTATCGCCCGAGCAGTACTTC	CASSSLLSPEQYF